Listed here are 8 T cell receptor beta chains from one sample, sequenced in a study of blood T cell repertoires in COVID-19. Profiling relied on immunoSEQ multiplex PCR, and the TCRdb table lists in-frame clones only, not all of them. The sample records around 130,000 clones, around 86% being singletons. The sample was peripheral blood. The source of these receptors is a woman aged 50 to 60 who had recovered from COVID-19.

In the case of this clone: This CDR3 is also generated by other DNA sequences in the sample. The J gene is TRBJ2-1, the V gene TRBV4-1; weak D call: TRBD1 (6 bases). The CDR3 contains 15 residues. Germline values: CDR1 MGHRA, CDR2 YSYEKL. Trimming removed 1 base from V and 3 bases from J, with 10 bases in between. The CDR3 region is CASSQGQGSYNEQFF. Written as DNA, the CDR3 is TGCGCCAGCAGCCAAGGGCAGGGGAGCTACAATGAGCAGTTCTTC.

The CDR3 spells CASSPAGNEKLFF. Written as DNA, the CDR3 is TGTGCCAGCTCACCGGCAGGGAATGAAAAACTGTTTTTT. The chain carries TRBV18 and TRBJ1-4, with D possibly being TRBD1 (5 bases). CDR1 and CDR2 (germline): KGHSH, LQKENI. This CDR3 comprises 13 residues. V gave up 3 bases and J gave up 5 bases, with 7 bases separating them. Supplemented by reference TRBV18 and TRBJ1-4, the full variable domain reads NAGVMQNPRHLVRRRGQEARLRCSPMKGHSHVYWYRQLPEEGLKFMVYLQKENIIDESGMPKERFSAEFPKEGPSILRIQQVVRGDSAAYFCASSPAGNEKLFFGSGTQLSVL.

The genes are TRBV5-4 and TRBJ1-2; TRBD1 might be the D (5 bases). Germline values: CDR1 SGHNT, CDR2 YYREEE (reference sequence). This CDR3 has 13 amino acids. Trimming removed 6 bases from V and 5 bases from J, with 14 bases in between. The CDR3 region has the DNA TGTGCCAGCATCCCTCAGGGCTCTTATGGCTACACCTTC. The encoded protein is CASIPQGSYGYTF.

This rearrangement joins TRBV5-1 to TRBJ2-5; no definite D call. V gave up 2 bases and J gave up 0 bases, with 11 bases separating them. The germline CDR1 and CDR2 sequences are SGHRS and YFSETQ. CDR3 size: 15 residues. CDR3 DNA: TGCGCCAGCAGCTTTGTAAACACCAACCAAGAGACCCAGTACTTC. Residues: CASSFVNTNQETQYF.

V and J are TRBV5-1 and TRBJ2-2; a possible D gene is TRBD1 (6 bases). Per germline, CDR1 SGHRS and CDR2 YFSETQ. The CDR3 sequence is 15 residues long. The V and J ends lost 6 bases and 5 bases respectively, with 17 bases between them. Written as DNA, the CDR3 is TGCGCCAGCATTCTGACTGCAGACAGGACCGGGGAGCTGTTTTTT. Amino acid sequence: CASILTADRTGELFF.

The chain employs TRBV19 and TRBJ2-1; 11 bases align to TRBD2. The CDR3 extends over 17 amino acids. Germline V gene lookup returns CDR1 LNHDA and CDR2 SQIVND (reference sequence). J was trimmed by 5 bases and V by 5 bases; bases with no gene match: 11. The CDR3 here is CASSSFLTSGGHNEQFF. CDR3 nucleotides: TGTGCCAGTAGTTCATTCCTAACTAGCGGGGGCCACAATGAGCAGTTCTTC.

The chain has TRBV25-1 and TRBJ2-1; D remains unclear. Germline CDR1 reads MGHDK; CDR2 reads SYGVNS. V shed 1 base and J shed 6 bases, with 7 bases lying between them. The CDR3 sequence is 13 residues long. Here the CDR3 reads CASSEWAGNEQFF. For the CDR3, the DNA is TGTGCCAGCAGTGAATGGGCCGGCAATGAGCAGTTCTTC.

The chain joins TRBV30 to TRBJ2-3, with 11 positions matching TRBD2. The J segment lost 3 bases and the V segment lost 1 base, leaving 3 bases of the junction unmatched. The CDR3 extends over 15 amino acids. Germline V gives CDR1 GTSNPN, CDR2 SVGIG (reference sequence). The CDR3 spells CAWSGIAGGTDTQYF. CDR3 bases: TGTGCCTGGAGTGGTATAGCGGGGGGGACAGATACGCAGTATTTT.